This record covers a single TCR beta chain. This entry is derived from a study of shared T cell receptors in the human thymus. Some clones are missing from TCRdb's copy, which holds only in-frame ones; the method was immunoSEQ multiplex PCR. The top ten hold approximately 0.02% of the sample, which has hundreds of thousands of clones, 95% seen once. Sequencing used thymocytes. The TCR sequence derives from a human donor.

The CDR3 sequence: CASSRRTSGRDYEQYF. In DNA form, the CDR3 reads TGTGCCAGCTCACGGCGGACTAGCGGGAGAGACTACGAGCAGTACTTC. The rearrangement joins TRBV18 to TRBJ2-7; 13 bases match TRBD2. The germline V gene encodes CDR1 KGHSH and CDR2 LQKENI. The CDR3 loop spans 16 amino acids. J lost 3 bases, V lost 4 bases, and 6 bases had no gene match.